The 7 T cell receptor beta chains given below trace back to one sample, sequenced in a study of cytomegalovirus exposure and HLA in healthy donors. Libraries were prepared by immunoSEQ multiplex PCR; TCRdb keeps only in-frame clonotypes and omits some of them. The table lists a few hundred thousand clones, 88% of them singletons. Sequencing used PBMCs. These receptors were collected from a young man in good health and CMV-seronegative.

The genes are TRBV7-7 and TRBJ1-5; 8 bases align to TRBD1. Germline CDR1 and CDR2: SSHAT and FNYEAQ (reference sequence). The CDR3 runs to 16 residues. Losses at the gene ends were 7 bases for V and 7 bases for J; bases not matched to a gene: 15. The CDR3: CASMRRDRPFSQPQHF. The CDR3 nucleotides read TGTGCCAGCATGCGTAGGGACAGGCCTTTCAGCCAGCCCCAGCATTTT.

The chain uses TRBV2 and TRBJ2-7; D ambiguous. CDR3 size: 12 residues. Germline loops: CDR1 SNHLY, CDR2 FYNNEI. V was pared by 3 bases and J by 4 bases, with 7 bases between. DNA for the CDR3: TGTGCCAGCAGTGAGGCAGGATACGAGCAGTACTTC. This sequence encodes CASSEAGYEQYF.

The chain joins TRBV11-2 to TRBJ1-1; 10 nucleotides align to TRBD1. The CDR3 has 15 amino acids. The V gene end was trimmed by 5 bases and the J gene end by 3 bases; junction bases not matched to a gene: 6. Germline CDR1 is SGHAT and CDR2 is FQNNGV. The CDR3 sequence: CASSNPGTGDTEAFF. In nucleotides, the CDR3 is TGTGCCAGCAGCAACCCCGGGACAGGGGACACTGAAGCTTTCTTT.

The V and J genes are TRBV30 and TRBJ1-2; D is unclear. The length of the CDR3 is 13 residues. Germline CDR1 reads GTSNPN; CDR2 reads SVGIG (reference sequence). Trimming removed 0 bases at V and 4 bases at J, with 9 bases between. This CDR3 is CAWSVRSSYGYTF. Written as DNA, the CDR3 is TGTGCCTGGAGTGTACGTTCCAGCTATGGCTACACCTTC.

CDR3 sequence (DNA): TGTGCCAGCTCTACCGATGGGGGGGCCACCTTCGGGACCGGGGAGCTGTTTTTT. Protein sequence: CASSTDGGATFGTGELFF. V is TRBV9 and J is TRBJ2-2; D may be TRBD2 (7 bases). This CDR3 is 18 amino acids long. V gave up 7 bases and J gave up 5 bases, with 27 bases separating them. CDR1 and CDR2 (germline): SGDLS, YYNGEE.

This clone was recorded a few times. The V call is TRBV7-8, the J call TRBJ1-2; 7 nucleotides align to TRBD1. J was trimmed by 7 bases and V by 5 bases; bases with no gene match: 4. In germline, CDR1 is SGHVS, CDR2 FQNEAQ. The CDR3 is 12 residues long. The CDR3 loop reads CASSQQGLGYTF. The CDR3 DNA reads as TGTGCCAGCAGCCAACAGGGGCTTGGCTACACCTTC.

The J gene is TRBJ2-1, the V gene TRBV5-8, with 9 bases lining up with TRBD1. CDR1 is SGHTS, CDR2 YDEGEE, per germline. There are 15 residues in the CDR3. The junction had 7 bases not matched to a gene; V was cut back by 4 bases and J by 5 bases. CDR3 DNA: TGTGCCAGCAGCCCATTTGGGACAGGGAACAATGAGCAGTTCTTC. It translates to CASSPFGTGNNEQFF.